This T cell receptor beta chain was recorded in a study of PD-L1 blockade in urothelial cancer. Noted time point: pretreatment peripheral blood. Per-patient samples, pretreatment and on-treatment, numbered 1 to 8. Only in-frame clones appear in the TCRdb table, and some are missing; sequencing was by immunoSEQ multiplex PCR. The repertoire has about 72,000 clones, 70% to 90% of them found once; the top ten carry just under 15%. With respect to this clone: Its antigen is unidentified.

General study results and limits: Prediction of better survival came from below-median pretreatment blood TCR clonality.

This receptor was identified in a man aged 55 to 70 with urothelial cancer. The sample was PBMCs, taken around atezolizumab (anti-PD-L1) treatment.

CDR3 loop: CASSKPLRGDGRANTGELFF. The CDR3 DNA reads TGTGCCAGCAGCAAACCCCTACGGGGTGATGGTAGAGCGAACACCGGGGAGCTGTTTTTT. The J gene is TRBJ2-2, the V gene TRBV21-1; TRBD2 is the table's D call, not checked against the DNA. TRBV21-1 is marked as a pseudogene. The length of the CDR3 is 20 residues.